This TCR beta chain was captured by sequencing in a study of blood T cells in healthy people across ages. Across the whole study: Per two T cells, about one barcoded beta molecule was captured through template switching.

A second about 7 to 11 cycle PCR used barcoded and J-beta primers. TCRdb used MiXCR to reprocess the 5' RACE reads, holding one entry per CDR3 protein. The sample shows 650,000 to 900,000 distinct CDR3 sequences, about 62% of them seen only once. The germline V gene has CDR1 DFQATT and CDR2 SNEGSKA (reference sequence). This CDR3 comprises 14 residues. With 2 bases clipped from V and 3 bases from J, the junction kept 4 bases outside the gene matches. This TCR derives from a man aged 25-40 years in good health. The rearrangement links TRBV20-1 to TRBJ1-5; TRBD1 matches at 7 bases. The sequenced material came from blood. The CDR3 nucleotides read TGCAGTGCTAGAAGGGGACAGTTCAATCAGCCCCAGCATTTT. Its protein product is CSARRGQFNQPQHF.